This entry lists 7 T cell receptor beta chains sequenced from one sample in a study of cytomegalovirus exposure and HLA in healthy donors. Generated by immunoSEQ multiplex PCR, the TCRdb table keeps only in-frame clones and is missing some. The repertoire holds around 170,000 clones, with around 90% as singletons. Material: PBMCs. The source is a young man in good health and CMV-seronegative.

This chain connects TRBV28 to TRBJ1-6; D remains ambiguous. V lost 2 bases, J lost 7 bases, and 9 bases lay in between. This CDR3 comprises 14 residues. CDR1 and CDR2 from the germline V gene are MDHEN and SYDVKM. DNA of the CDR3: TGTGCCAGCAGTTTAACGGCGGTGAATTCACCCCTCCACTTT. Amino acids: CASSLTAVNSPLHF. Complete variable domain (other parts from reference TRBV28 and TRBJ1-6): DVKVTQSSRYLVKRTGEKVFLECVQDMDHENMFWYRQDPGLGLRLIYFSYDVKMKEKGDIPEGYSVSREKKERFSLILESASTNQTSMYLCASSLTAVNSPLHFGNGTRLTVT.

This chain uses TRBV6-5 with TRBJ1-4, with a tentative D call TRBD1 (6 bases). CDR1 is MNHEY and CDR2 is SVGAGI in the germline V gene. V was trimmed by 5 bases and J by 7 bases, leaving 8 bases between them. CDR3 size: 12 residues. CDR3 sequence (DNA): TGTGCCAGCAGTCGCAGGGGTGAAAAACTGTTTTTT. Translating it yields CASSRRGEKLFF.

The CDR3 is CASSLGSIGGAFF. The CDR3, as DNA: TGCGCCAGCAGCTTGGGGTCGATCGGGGGAGCTTTCTTT. The chain is built from TRBV5-1 and TRBJ1-1, with D possibly matching TRBD1 (5 bases). Trimming cost V 0 bases and J 10 bases, with 13 bases left between them. The CDR3 length is 13 residues. CDR1 and CDR2 (germline): SGHRS, YFSETQ. Using reference TRBV5-1 and TRBJ1-1 for the parts outside the CDR3, the full variable domain is KAGVTQTPRYLIKTRGQQVTLSCSPISGHRSVSWYQQTPGQGLQFLFEYFSETQRNKGNFPGRFSGRQFSNSRSEMNVSTLELGDSALYLCASSLGSIGGAFFGQGTRLTVV.

Here the CDR3 reads CASKDSQETQYF. For the CDR3, the DNA is TGCGCCAGCAAAGACAGCCAAGAGACCCAGTACTTC. This chain connects TRBV5-1 to TRBJ2-5; D might be TRBD1 (5 bases). Germline loops: CDR1 SGHRS, CDR2 YFSETQ. CDR3 length: 12 amino acids. Trimming shortened V by 6 bases and J by 1 base, and 7 bases separated the two germline ends. Together with reference TRBV5-1 and TRBJ2-5, the CDR3 gives the full variable domain: KAGVTQTPRYLIKTRGQQVTLSCSPISGHRSVSWYQQTPGQGLQFLFEYFSETQRNKGNFPGRFSGRQFSNSRSEMNVSTLELGDSALYLCASKDSQETQYFGPGTRLLVL.

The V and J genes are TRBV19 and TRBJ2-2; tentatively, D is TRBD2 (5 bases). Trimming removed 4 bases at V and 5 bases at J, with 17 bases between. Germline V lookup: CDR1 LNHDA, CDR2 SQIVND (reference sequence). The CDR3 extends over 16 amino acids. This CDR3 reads CASSSLPGIKTGELFF. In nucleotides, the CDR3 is TGTGCCAGTAGTAGCCTACCCGGGATAAAGACCGGGGAGCTGTTTTTT.

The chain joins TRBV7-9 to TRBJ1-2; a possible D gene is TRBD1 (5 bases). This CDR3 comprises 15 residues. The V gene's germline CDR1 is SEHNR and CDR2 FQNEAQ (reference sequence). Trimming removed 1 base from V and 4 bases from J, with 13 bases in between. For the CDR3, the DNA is TGTGCCAGCAGCTTAGAAGGGGCTTTCATCTATGGCTACACCTTC. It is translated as CASSLEGAFIYGYTF.

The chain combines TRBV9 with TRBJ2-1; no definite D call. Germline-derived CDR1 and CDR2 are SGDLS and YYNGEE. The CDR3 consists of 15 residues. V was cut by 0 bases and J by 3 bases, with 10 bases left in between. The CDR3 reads CASSVELQVYNEQFF. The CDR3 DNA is TGTGCCAGCAGCGTAGAACTCCAGGTCTACAATGAGCAGTTCTTC.